This TCR beta chain was identified during a study of blood T cell repertoires in COVID-19. Across the whole study: Whether acute or convalescent, the COVID-19 samples came from the United States, Italy and Spain. PBMCs, B-cell-depleted T cells, or T cells were the source of the cDNA or gDNA that made up the material.

Some clones are missing from TCRdb's copy, which holds only in-frame ones; the method was immunoSEQ multiplex PCR. The data show about 200,000 clones, over 75% seen once. V was clipped by 2 bases and J by 5 bases; unmatched bases: 7. Germline CDR1 reads SGHVS; CDR2 reads FNYEAQ. This CDR3 is built from 15 residues. The chain has TRBV7-6 and TRBJ2-5, with TRBD2 matching over 8 bases. Sequenced: peripheral blood. This sequence originates from an elderly woman with acute or convalescent COVID-19. CDR3 sequence (DNA): TGTGCCAGCAGCTTACCGGGGGGGAGAGAGGAGACCCAGTACTTC. It is translated as CASSLPGGREETQYF.